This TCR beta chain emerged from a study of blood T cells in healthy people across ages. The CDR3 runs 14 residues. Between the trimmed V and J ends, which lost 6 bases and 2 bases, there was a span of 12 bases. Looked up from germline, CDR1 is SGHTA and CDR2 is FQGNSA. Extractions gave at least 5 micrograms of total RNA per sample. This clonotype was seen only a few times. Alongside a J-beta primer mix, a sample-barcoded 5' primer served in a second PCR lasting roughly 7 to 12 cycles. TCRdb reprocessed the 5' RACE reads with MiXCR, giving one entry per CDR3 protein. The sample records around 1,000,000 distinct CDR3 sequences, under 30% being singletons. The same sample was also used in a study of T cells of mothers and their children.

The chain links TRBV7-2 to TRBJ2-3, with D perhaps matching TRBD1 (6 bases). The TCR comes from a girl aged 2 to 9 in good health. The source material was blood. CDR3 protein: CASRQGLSTDTQYF. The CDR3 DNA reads TGTGCCAGCAGACAGGGTCTTTCCACAGATACGCAGTATTTT.